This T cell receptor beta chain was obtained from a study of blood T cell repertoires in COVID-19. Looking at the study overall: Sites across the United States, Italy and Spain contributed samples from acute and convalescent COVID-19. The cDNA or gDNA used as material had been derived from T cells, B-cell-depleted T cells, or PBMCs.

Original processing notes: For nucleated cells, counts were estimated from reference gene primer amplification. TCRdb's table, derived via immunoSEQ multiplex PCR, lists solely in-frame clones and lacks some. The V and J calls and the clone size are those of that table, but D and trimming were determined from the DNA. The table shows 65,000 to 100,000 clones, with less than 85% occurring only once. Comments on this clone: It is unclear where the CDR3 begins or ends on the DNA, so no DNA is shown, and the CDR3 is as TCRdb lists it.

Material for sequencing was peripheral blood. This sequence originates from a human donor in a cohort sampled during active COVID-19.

CDR3 sequence reads: CASSKQGDVGSGANVLTF. The J gene is TRBJ2-6, the V gene TRBV21-1; TRBD1 reflects the table's D call only, with no check against the DNA. TRBV21-1 is a pseudogene locus. From its first to its last residue, the CDR3 has 18 amino acids.